This record covers a single T cell receptor (beta chain). Original processing methods: Counts of nucleated cells, estimated from reference gene primer amplification, were obtained. The protocol was immunoSEQ multiplex PCR, while the TCRdb copy is restricted to in-frame clones and leaves out a portion. The DNA gave D and trimming, while V, J and clone size come from that table. Of a few hundred thousand clones in the sample, about 80% were seen once. This specimen comes from a study of blood T cell repertoires in COVID-19. Across the whole study: Sites across the United States, Italy and Spain contributed samples from acute and convalescent COVID-19. PBMCs, B-cell-depleted T cells, or T cells provided the cDNA or gDNA that made up the material.

The germline V gene encodes CDR1 ENHRY and CDR2 SYGVKD. The CDR3 extends over 14 amino acids. V was clipped by 8 bases and J by 6 bases; unmatched bases: 5. The chain joins TRBV10-3 to TRBJ1-6, with 9 bases aligning to TRBD1. The sequencing input was peripheral blood. The sequence was collected from a man younger than 40 who had recovered from COVID-19. The CDR3 DNA sequence: TGTGCCATCGGGGAGGGACAGGGTAATTCACCCCTCCACTTT. It specifies CAIGEGQGNSPLHF.